These T cell receptor beta chains were read from a single sample in a study of cytomegalovirus exposure and HLA in healthy donors. Method: immunoSEQ multiplex PCR; TCRdb's copy keeps in-frame clones and lacks some. Of around 120,000 clones in the sample, around 84% are singletons; the top ten hold 2.5% to 3.5%. The sequencing input was PBMCs. Receptor source: a woman aged 30 to 39 in good health and CMV-seropositive. Each CDR3 is given with its conserved first and last residue. A D gene is named only where the DNA matches it firmly.

d_call: TRBD1; v_call: TRBV19; j_call: TRBJ2-1; cdr3_nt: TGTGCCAGTAGTATTGGGGGACAGGGTTTCAATGAGCAGTTCTTC; cdr3_aa: CASSIGGQGFNEQFF
d_call: TRBD2; v_call: TRBV5-6; j_call: TRBJ2-5; cdr3_nt: TGTGCCAGCAGCTACTCGGGACTAGTAATGGAGACCCAGTACTTC; cdr3_aa: CASSYSGLVMETQYF
d_call: -; v_call: TRBV5-1; j_call: TRBJ2-7; cdr3_nt: TGCGCCAGCAGCTTGACAGGGAACCCCTACGAGCAGTACTTC; cdr3_aa: CASSLTGNPYEQYF
d_call: -; v_call: TRBV2; j_call: TRBJ1-6; cdr3_nt: TGTGCCTGCGACAGCTCCTATAATTCACCCCTCCACTTT; cdr3_aa: CACDSSYNSPLHF
d_call: -; v_call: TRBV6-5; j_call: TRBJ2-5; cdr3_nt: TGTGCCAGCAGTTCCGTCACAGCTCCTGAGACCCAGTACTTC; cdr3_aa: CASSSVTAPETQYF
d_call: TRBD2; v_call: TRBV13; j_call: TRBJ2-1; cdr3_nt: TGTGCCAGCAGCGCCCGTTCAGCGGGGGGCAATGAGCAGTTCTTC; cdr3_aa: CASSARSAGGNEQFF
d_call: -; v_call: TRBV7-6; j_call: TRBJ1-2; cdr3_nt: TGTGCCAGCAGCTCGACAGAAAACTATGGCTACACCTTC; cdr3_aa: CASSSTENYGYTF
d_call: TRBD1; v_call: TRBV5-6; j_call: TRBJ2-7; cdr3_nt: TGTGCCAGCAGCGAGACAGGGACAGGGTCCTACGAGCAGTACTTC; cdr3_aa: CASSETGTGSYEQYF
d_call: TRBD1; v_call: TRBV30; j_call: TRBJ1-3; cdr3_nt: TGTGCCTGGAGGACAGGGGGCTTCTTCTTCTCTGGAAACACCATATATTTT; cdr3_aa: CAWRTGGFFFSGNTIYF
d_call: -; v_call: TRBV19; j_call: TRBJ2-7; cdr3_nt: TGTGCCAGTAGTAAGGGACAAGGAAGCTACGAGCAGTACTTC; cdr3_aa: CASSKGQGSYEQYF